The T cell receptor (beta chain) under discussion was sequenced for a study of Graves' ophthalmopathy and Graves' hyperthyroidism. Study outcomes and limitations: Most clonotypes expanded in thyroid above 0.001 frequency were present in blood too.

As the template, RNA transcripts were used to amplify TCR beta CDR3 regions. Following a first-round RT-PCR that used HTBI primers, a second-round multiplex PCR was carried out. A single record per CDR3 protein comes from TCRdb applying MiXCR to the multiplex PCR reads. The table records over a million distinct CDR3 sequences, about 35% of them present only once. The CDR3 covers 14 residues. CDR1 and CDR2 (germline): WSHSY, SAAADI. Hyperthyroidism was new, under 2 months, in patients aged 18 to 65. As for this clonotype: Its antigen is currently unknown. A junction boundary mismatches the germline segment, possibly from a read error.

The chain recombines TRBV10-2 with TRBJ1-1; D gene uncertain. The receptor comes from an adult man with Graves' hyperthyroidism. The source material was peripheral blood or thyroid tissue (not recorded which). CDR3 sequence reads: CASSQGTRGTEAFF. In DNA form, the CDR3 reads TGTGCCAGCAGTCAAGGAACACGGGGCACTGAAGCTTTCTTT.